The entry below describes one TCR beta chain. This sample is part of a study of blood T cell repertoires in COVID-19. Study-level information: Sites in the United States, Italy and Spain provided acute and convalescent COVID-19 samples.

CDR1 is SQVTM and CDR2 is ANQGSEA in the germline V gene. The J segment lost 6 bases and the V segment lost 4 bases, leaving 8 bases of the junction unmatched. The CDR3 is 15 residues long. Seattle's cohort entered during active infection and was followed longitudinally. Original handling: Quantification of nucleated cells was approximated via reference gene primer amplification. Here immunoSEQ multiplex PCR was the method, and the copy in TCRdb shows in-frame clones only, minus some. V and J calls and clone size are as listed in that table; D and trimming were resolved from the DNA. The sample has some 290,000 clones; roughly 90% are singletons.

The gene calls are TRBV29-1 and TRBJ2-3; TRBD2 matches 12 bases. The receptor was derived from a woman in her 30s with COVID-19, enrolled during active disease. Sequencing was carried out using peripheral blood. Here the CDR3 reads CSVAGGLAGPDTQYF. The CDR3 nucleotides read TGCAGCGTTGCCGGGGGACTAGCGGGTCCGGATACGCAGTATTTT.